This TCR beta chain was profiled in a study of T cells in Graves' hyperthyroidism and ophthalmopathy. This clonotype was observed a handful of times. What was amplified from RNA transcripts were TCR beta CDR3 regions. HTBI primers were the set used in a first-round RT-PCR of the TCR CDR3. TCRdb processed the multiplex PCR reads anew with MiXCR; each CDR3 protein has one entry. The sample holds under 400,000 distinct CDR3 sequences; approximately 16% are singletons and the top ten take around 35%. Trimming cost V 7 bases and J 2 bases, with 12 bases left between them. Germline-derived CDR1 and CDR2 are SQVTM and ANQGSEA. This CDR3 has 13 amino acids.

V gene TRBV29-1 combines with J gene TRBJ1-5, with TRBD1 as a possible D gene (5 bases). The source material was blood. The receptor comes from a man younger than 45 with Graves' hyperthyroidism. CDR3: CSAVDNGNQPQHF. CDR3 coding DNA: TGCAGCGCCGTGGACAATGGCAATCAGCCCCAGCATTTT.